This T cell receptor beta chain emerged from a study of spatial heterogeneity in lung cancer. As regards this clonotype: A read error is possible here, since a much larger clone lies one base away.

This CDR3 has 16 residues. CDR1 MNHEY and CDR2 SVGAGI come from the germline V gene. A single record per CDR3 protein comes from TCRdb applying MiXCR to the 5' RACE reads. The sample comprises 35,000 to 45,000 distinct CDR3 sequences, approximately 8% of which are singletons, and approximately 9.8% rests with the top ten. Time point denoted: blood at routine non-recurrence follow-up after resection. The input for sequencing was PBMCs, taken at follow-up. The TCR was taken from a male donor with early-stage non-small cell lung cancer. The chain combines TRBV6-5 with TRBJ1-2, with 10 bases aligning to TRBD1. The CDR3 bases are TGTGCCAGCGGTTATGATTACTTCGGGACAGGGGAAGGCTACACCTTC. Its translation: CASGYDYFGTGEGYTF.